This record concerns one TCR beta chain sequence. The antigen it binds to is not known. Base qualities were left out, and no much larger clone turns up one base away. The data belong to a study of T cell repertoires in cytomegalovirus infection (dated by TCRdb to between 2019 and 2020). About the study as a whole: Recently identified HLA-C-restricted CMV epitopes, whose presentation resists viral immunomodulation, were targeted by peptide stimulations together with well-studied HLA-B-restricted epitopes. Because public TCR beta signatures pointed to carriage of CMV infection together with the matching HLA type, the HLA type of each donor mattered for the analysis. Broader findings and caveats from the paper: In both this cohort and an independent cohort of over 350 donors, the cumulative frequency of public TCR beta family members distinguished carriers of CMV infection plus the relevant HLA type. The ex vivo response was dominated by HLA-C-restricted CMV-specific TCR beta clonotypes, and the single most frequent clonotype in two of eight donors was supplied by these HLA-C-restricted clonotypes.

Sequenced using an Illumina HiSeq 1500. The public reads were reanalyzed by TCRdb: fastp trimming at Q25, MiXCR alignment, in-frame beta chains only. Every distinct CDR3 protein forms one entry, paired with its most common genes and DNA. The table for this sample lists 750,000 to 950,000 distinct CDR3 sequences; 25% to 35% of them were counted only once. The ten largest clones take up 10% to 15% of the sample. The sample's treatment or condition label, decoded: in vitro stimulation with specific CMV peptide epitopes to enrich CMV-specific T cells. The germline V gene (reference sequence) supplies CDR1 SGHNT and CDR2 YYREEE. V drops 3 bases and J drops 11 bases, leaving 14 bases in between. CDR3 length: 12 amino acids, cysteine to phenylalanine. Only the CDR3 region is kept as DNA, spanning 36 bases read in frame from base 1.

The chain is assembled from TRBV5-4 and TRBJ1-1; the D gene remains uncertain. This TCR was recovered from a human donor in good health (CMV status not recorded). Some clones in this sample may be carry-over from other donors' samples. The sequencing here drew on cultured CD8+ T cells from PBMCs, taken from culture after CMV antigen stimulation. The DNA sequence is given as TGTGCCAGCAGCTCCCCCGAGGCGGGGGCTTTCTTT. Its protein product is CASSSPEAGAFF.